Following are 21 T cell receptor beta chains from one sample sequenced in a study of T cell responses to AZD1222 COVID-19 vaccine. Sequencing used immunoSEQ multiplex PCR; TCRdb keeps in-frame clones, though not all of them. Of 200,000 or so clones detected, approximately 93% appear once; the ten largest clones hold less than 1.2%. This sample comprised peripheral blood, obtained 28 days after the second AZD1222 dose. These receptors were obtained from an adult who received the AZD1222 COVID-19 vaccine.

This clone is a singleton in its sample. The V and J genes are TRBV27 and TRBJ1-5; 7 nucleotides line up with TRBD1. The junction had 7 bases not matched to a gene; V was cut back by 8 bases and J by 3 bases. From germline, CDR1 is MNHEY and CDR2 SMNVEV (reference sequence). The CDR3 runs to 14 residues. In DNA, the CDR3 is TGTGCCAGCGGACGGACAGGAAACAATCAGCCCCAGCATTTT. It yields the protein CASGRTGNNQPQHF.

This chain connects TRBV7-2 to TRBJ2-5, with D possibly being TRBD2 (5 bases). The CDR3 contains 13 residues. Germline CDR1 and CDR2: SGHTA and FQGNSA. Trimming took 1 base from V and 7 from J, leaving 10 bases between them. CDR3 in amino acids: CASSLVQEGTQYF. As DNA, the CDR3 is TGTGCCAGCAGCTTAGTTCAAGAGGGGACCCAGTACTTC.

The rearrangement joins TRBV27 to TRBJ1-5, with TRBD1 as a possible D gene (5 bases). Germline CDR1 reads MNHEY; CDR2 reads SMNVEV (reference sequence). Deletions cut 8 bases from V and 3 bases from J, with 11 bases between. The CDR3 is 13 amino acids. CDR3 region: CASSGQNNQPQHF. CDR3 in DNA: TGTGCCAGCTCGGGGCAGAACAATCAGCCCCAGCATTTT.

The rearrangement joins TRBV5-1 to TRBJ2-4, with a weak D call TRBD2 (6 bases). Trimming pared 4 bases from V and 0 bases from J, leaving 14 bases between. Looked up from germline, CDR1 is SGHRS and CDR2 is YFSETQ. The CDR3 runs to 16 residues. The CDR3 sequence is CASSPRDSLAKNIQYF. CDR3 bases: TGCGCCAGCAGCCCCCGGGACTCACTAGCCAAAAACATTCAGTACTTC. Full variable domain (outside the CDR3, taken from reference TRBV5-1 and TRBJ2-4): KAGVTQTPRYLIKTRGQQVTLSCSPISGHRSVSWYQQTPGQGLQFLFEYFSETQRNKGNFPGRFSGRQFSNSRSEMNVSTLELGDSALYLCASSPRDSLAKNIQYFGAGTRLSVL.

This clone occurred once. This chain links TRBV4-3 with TRBJ2-2, with TRBD1 as a possible D gene (6 bases). This CDR3 is 13 amino acids long. Trimming pared 1 base from V and 6 bases from J, leaving 6 bases between. Germline V gene lookup returns CDR1 LGHNA and CDR2 YSLEER. CDR3 region: CASSQAGAGELFF. The CDR3 nucleotides are TGCGCCAGCAGCCAAGCAGGGGCCGGGGAGCTGTTTTTT.

The V and J genes are TRBV19 and TRBJ2-5, with 12 nucleotides matching TRBD1. Germline lookup yields CDR1 LNHDA and CDR2 SQIVND (reference sequence). J was trimmed by 5 bases and V by 5 bases; bases with no gene match: 9. The CDR3 loop spans 16 amino acids. The CDR3 sequence: CASSDWGTGGYETQYF. For the CDR3, the DNA is TGTGCCAGTAGTGATTGGGGGACAGGGGGCTATGAGACCCAGTACTTC. Based on the CDR3 plus reference TRBV19 and TRBJ2-5, the full variable domain is DGGITQSPKYLFRKEGQNVTLSCEQNLNHDAMYWYRQDPGQGLRLIYYSQIVNDFQKGDIAEGYSVSREKKESFPLTVTSAQKNPTAFYLCASSDWGTGGYETQYFGPGTRLLVL.

The chain employs TRBV5-1 and TRBJ1-2; D call uncertain. This CDR3 has 15 residues. The V end lost 4 bases, the J end lost 7 bases, and 20 bases lay between the germline ends. Per the germline V gene, CDR1 is SGHRS and CDR2 is YFSETQ. In DNA form, the CDR3 reads TGCGCCAGCAGCCCCCGCGGCCAGGCGGCGAGTGGCTACACCTTC. This translates into CASSPRGQAASGYTF.

The chain carries TRBV2 and TRBJ2-7, with 7 nucleotides matching TRBD1. This CDR3 region has 12 residues. CDR1 and CDR2 from the germline V gene are SNHLY and FYNNEI. The ends lost 7 bases at V and 3 bases at J; junction bases unmatched: 3. CDR3: CASNRDSYEQYF. CDR3 bases: TGTGCCAGCAATCGGGACAGCTACGAGCAGTACTTC.

The CDR3 DNA reads TGTGCCAGCAGCCATGAAGGCCAGTCCTTGAGCTACACCTTC. It encodes CASSHEGQSLSYTF. The chain is built from TRBV5-6 and TRBJ1-2; no clear D. V lost 4 bases and J 9 bases, leaving 19 bases between the germline ends. Germline V gene lookup returns CDR1 SGHDT and CDR2 YYEEEE. The CDR3 is made up of 14 amino acids.

The V and J genes are TRBV7-9 and TRBJ2-2; no clear D. The CDR3 contains 13 residues. CDR1 and CDR2 from the germline V gene are SEHNR and FQNEAQ (reference sequence). The V end lost 1 base, the J end lost 4 bases, and 4 bases lay between the germline ends. CDR3 residues: CASSLDPTGELFF. The CDR3 nucleotides read TGTGCCAGCAGCTTAGACCCCACCGGGGAGCTGTTTTTT.

The rearrangement joins TRBV10-2 to TRBJ1-5, with TRBD1 identical over 7 bases. The length of the CDR3 is 18 residues. V trimming: 0 bases; J trimming: 7 bases; junction bases outside the gene matches: 15. Germline V gene sequence: CDR1 WSHSY, CDR2 SAAADI. DNA of the CDR3: TGCGCCAGCAGTGAGTCGAGTGCGGTAAAGGGGGCGGGCCAGCCCCAGCATTTT. Protein product: CASSESSAVKGAGQPQHF.

The chain is built from TRBV18 and TRBJ2-7; a weak D match, TRBD1 (5 bases). The CDR3 has 14 amino acids. The V end lost 0 bases, the J end lost 2 bases, and 8 bases lay between the germline ends. CDR1 and CDR2 from the germline V gene are KGHSH and LQKENI. DNA of the CDR3: TGTGCCAGCTCACCACCGTGGGGCACCTACGAGCAGTACTTC. This codes for CASSPPWGTYEQYF.

This rearrangement joins TRBV2 to TRBJ1-1; tentative D call: TRBD1 (6 bases). The germline V gene encodes CDR1 SNHLY and CDR2 FYNNEI. Deletions cut 6 bases from V and 1 base from J, with 12 bases between. The CDR3 runs 14 residues. DNA for the CDR3: TGTGCCAGCAGACGAGAACAGGGGAACACTGAAGCTTTCTTT. Its protein product is CASRREQGNTEAFF.

The chain combines TRBV6-2 or TRBV6-3 with TRBJ1-4, with D maybe TRBD1 (6 bases). This CDR3 is 18 amino acids long. Trimming shortened V by 0 bases and J by 6 bases, and 20 bases separated the two germline ends. Germline V gene lookup returns CDR1 MNHEY and CDR2 SVGEGT. CDR3 nucleotide sequence: TGTGCCAGCAGTTACTCGACCTCTGGCCCGGGGGCACATGAAAAACTGTTTTTT. This encodes CASSYSTSGPGAHEKLFF.

The chain combines TRBV5-6 with TRBJ1-1, with D hard to call. There are 14 residues in the CDR3. Germline values: CDR1 SGHDT, CDR2 YYEEEE. V lost 4 bases and J 1 base, leaving 11 bases between the germline ends. The CDR3, as DNA: TGTGCCAGCAGCCCATACGGCAAGAACACTGAAGCTTTCTTT. This encodes CASSPYGKNTEAFF.

This chain uses TRBV3-1 (or the pseudogene TRBV3-2) with TRBJ1-5; no clear D gene. V dropped 1 base and J dropped 2 bases, with 9 bases sitting between them. CDR3 length equals 15 residues. Germline lookup yields CDR1 LGHDT and CDR2 YNNKEL (reference sequence). For the CDR3, the DNA is TGTGCCAGCAGCCAAGGAGTTGATGGCAATCAGCCCCAGCATTTT. Translated: CASSQGVDGNQPQHF.

J is TRBJ2-1 and V is TRBV16, with D possibly called TRBD1 or TRBD2 (5 bases each). Germline CDR1 reads KGHSY; CDR2 reads FQNENV. This CDR3 has 19 amino acids. V was trimmed by 6 bases and J by 4 bases, leaving 28 bases between them. The CDR3 region has the DNA TGTGCCAGCAGTCCTTTTCGGCTACGGGGACCGCGATTTTACAATGAGCAGTTCTTC. It codes for CASSPFRLRGPRFYNEQFF.

The chain is built from TRBV11-2 and TRBJ2-1; D tentatively fits TRBD1 or TRBD2 (5 bases each). CDR1 and CDR2 from the germline V gene are SGHAT and FQNNGV. Trimming pared 4 bases from V and 3 bases from J, leaving 16 bases between. The CDR3 is 16 residues long. The CDR3 sequence is CASSWRGDFSYNEQFF. The CDR3 DNA is TGTGCCAGCAGCTGGAGAGGGGATTTCAGCTACAATGAGCAGTTCTTC.

The rearrangement joins TRBV5-1 to TRBJ1-3; 10 bases map to TRBD1. CDR3 length: 14 amino acids. Germline V gene lookup returns CDR1 SGHRS and CDR2 YFSETQ. The V and J ends lost 4 bases and 7 bases, in that order; junction bases with no gene match: 5. CDR3 in amino acids: CASSLGTGVNTIYF. In DNA, the CDR3 is TGCGCCAGCAGCCTCGGGACAGGGGTGAACACCATATATTTT.

This rearrangement joins TRBV29-1 to TRBJ2-7; possible D gene TRBD1, 6 bases. CDR3 size: 15 residues. The V gene's germline CDR1 is SQVTM and CDR2 ANQGSEA. V lost 1 base, J lost 2 bases, and 15 bases lay in between. CDR3 loop: CSVEVVGQPAYEQYF. The CDR3 DNA reads TGCAGCGTTGAAGTGGTCGGACAGCCAGCCTACGAGCAGTACTTC.

The chain is built from TRBV28 and TRBJ1-6; perhaps TRBD1 as D (5 bases). The CDR3 consists of 14 residues. V lost 3 bases and J lost 6, with 9 bases in between. CDR1 is MDHEN and CDR2 is SYDVKM in the germline V gene. The CDR3 region is CASSFGGLNSPLHF. CDR3 DNA: TGTGCCAGCAGTTTTGGGGGTCTTAATTCACCCCTCCACTTT.